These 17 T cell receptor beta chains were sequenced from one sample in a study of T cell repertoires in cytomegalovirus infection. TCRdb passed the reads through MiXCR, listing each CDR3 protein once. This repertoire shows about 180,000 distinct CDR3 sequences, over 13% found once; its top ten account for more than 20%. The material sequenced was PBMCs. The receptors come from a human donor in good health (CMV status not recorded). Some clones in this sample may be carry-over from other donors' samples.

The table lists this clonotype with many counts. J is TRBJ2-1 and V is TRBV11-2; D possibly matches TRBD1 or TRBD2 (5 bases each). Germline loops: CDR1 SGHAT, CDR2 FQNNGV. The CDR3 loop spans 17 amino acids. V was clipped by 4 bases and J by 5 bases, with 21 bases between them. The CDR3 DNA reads TGTGCCAGCAGCTCCCGGGAAGCCGGGACCCTTAACAATGAGCAGTTCTTC. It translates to CASSSREAGTLNNEQFF.

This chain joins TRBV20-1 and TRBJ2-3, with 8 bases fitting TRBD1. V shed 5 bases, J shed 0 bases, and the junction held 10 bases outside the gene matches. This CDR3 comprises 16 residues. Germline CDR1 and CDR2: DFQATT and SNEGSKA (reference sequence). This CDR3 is CSARYRRDRSTDTQYF. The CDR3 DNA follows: TGCAGTGCTCGATACCGCCGGGACAGGAGCACAGATACGCAGTATTTT.

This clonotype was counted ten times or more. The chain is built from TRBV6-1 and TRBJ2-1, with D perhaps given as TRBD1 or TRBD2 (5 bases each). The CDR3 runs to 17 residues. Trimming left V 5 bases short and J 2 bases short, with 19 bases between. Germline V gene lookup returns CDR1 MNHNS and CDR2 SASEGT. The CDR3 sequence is CASSLRPGAHPYNEQFF. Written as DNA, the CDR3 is TGTGCCAGCAGTCTTAGACCCGGGGCCCACCCCTACAATGAGCAGTTCTTC.

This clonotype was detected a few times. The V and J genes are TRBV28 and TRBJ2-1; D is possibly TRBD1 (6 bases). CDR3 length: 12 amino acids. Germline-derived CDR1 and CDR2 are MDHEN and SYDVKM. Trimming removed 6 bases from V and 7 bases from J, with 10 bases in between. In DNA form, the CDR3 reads TGTGCCAGCAGAAAGACAGGAAATGAGCAGTTCTTC. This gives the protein CASRKTGNEQFF. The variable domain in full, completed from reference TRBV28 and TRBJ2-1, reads DVKVTQSSRYLVKRTGEKVFLECVQDMDHENMFWYRQDPGLGLRLIYFSYDVKMKEKGDIPEGYSVSREKKERFSLILESASTNQTSMYLCASRKTGNEQFFGPGTRLTVL.

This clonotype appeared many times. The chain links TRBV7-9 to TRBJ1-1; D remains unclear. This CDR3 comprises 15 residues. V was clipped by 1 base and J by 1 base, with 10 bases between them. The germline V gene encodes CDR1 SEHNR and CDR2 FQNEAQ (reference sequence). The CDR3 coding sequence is TGTGCCAGCAGCTTAGACACGGATCCGAACACTGAAGCTTTCTTT. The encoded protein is CASSLDTDPNTEAFF.

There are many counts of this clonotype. DNA for the CDR3: TGTGCCAGCAGTTATGGAGTTCAAGCGGGGGGCTTACAAGAGACCCAGTACTTC. Its protein product is CASSYGVQAGGLQETQYF. The J gene is TRBJ2-5, the V gene TRBV12-3 or TRBV12-4, with 9 bases fitting TRBD2. The CDR3 spans 18 residues. J was trimmed by 2 bases and V by 4 bases; bases with no gene match: 14.

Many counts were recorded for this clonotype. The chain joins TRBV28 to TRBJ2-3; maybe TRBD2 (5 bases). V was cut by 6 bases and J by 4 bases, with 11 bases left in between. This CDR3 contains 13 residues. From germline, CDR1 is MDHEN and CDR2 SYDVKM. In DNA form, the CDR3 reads TGTGCCAGCAGGGAGCTAGCTTCAGATACGCAGTATTTT. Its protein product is CASRELASDTQYF.

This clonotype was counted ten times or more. The CDR3 DNA follows: TGTGCCAGCAGCTTATGGGATCTGGGCGAGCAGTTCTTC. Residues: CASSLWDLGEQFF. The chain recombines TRBV7-3 with TRBJ2-1; D unclear. V was cut by 2 bases and J by 10 bases, with 12 bases left in between. This CDR3 has 13 amino acids. Germline values: CDR1 SGHTA, CDR2 FQGTGA.

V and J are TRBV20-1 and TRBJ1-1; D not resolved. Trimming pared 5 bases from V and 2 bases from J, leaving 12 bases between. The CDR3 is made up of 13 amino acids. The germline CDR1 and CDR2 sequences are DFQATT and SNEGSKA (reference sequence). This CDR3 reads CSAPGEGNTEAFF. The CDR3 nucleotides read TGCAGTGCTCCCGGGGAGGGTAACACTGAAGCTTTCTTT.

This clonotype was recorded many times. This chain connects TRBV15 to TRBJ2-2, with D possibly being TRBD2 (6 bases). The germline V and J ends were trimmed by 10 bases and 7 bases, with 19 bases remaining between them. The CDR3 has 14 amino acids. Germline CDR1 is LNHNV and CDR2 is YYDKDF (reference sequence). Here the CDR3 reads CAIPLGGIGGELFF. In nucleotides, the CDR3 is TGTGCCATACCCCTCGGCGGGATCGGCGGGGAGCTGTTTTTT.

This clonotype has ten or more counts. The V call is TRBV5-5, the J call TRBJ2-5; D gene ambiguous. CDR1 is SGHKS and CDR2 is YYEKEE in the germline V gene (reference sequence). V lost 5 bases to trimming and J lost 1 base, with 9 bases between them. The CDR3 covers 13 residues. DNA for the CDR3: TGTGCCAGCAGTTCCGGGCCCCAAGAGACCCAGTACTTC. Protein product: CASSSGPQETQYF.

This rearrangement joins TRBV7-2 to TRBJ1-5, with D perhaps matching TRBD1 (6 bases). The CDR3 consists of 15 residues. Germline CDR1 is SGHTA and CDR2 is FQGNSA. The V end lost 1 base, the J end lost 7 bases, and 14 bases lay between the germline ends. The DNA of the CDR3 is TGTGCCAGCAGCTTAGGAGAGGGGGGAGGACAGCCCCAGCATTTT. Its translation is CASSLGEGGGQPQHF.

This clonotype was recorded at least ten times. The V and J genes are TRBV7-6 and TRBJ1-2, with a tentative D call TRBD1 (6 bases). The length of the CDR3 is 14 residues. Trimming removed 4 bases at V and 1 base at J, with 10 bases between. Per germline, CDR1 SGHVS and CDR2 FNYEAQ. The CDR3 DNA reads TGTGCCAGCAGCTCCGGACAGATTAACTATGGCTACACCTTC. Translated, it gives CASSSGQINYGYTF.

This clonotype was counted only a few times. CDR3 residues: CSAKDRYEQYF. CDR3 DNA: TGCAGTGCCAAGGACAGATACGAGCAGTACTTC. The V and J genes are TRBV20-1 and TRBJ2-7; D is perhaps TRBD1 (6 bases). Germline-derived CDR1 and CDR2 are DFQATT and SNEGSKA (reference sequence). V lost 6 bases and J lost 4, with 10 bases in between. The CDR3 loop spans 11 amino acids.

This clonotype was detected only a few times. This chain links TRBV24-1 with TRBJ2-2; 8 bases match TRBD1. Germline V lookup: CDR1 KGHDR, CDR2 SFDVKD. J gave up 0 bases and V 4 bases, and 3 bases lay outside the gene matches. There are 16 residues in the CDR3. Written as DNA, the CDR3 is TGTGCCACCAGTGAATCGGGACAGGCGAACACCGGGGAGCTGTTTTTT. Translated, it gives CATSESGQANTGELFF.

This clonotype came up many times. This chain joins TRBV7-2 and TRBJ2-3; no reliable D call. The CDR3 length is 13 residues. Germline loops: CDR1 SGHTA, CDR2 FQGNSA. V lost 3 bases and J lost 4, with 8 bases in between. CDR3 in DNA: TGTGCCAGCAGCTTTAGCAAGGCAGATACGCAGTATTTT. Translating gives CASSFSKADTQYF. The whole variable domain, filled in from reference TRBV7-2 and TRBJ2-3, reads GAGVSQSPSNKVTEKGKDVELRCDPISGHTALYWYRQSLGQGLEFLIYFQGNSAPDKSGLPSDRFSAERTGGSVSTLTIQRTQQEDSAVYLCASSFSKADTQYFGPGTRLTVL.

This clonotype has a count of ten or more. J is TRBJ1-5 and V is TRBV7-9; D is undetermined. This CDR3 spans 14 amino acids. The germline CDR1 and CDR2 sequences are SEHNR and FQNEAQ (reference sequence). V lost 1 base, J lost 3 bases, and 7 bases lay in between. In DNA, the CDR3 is TGTGCCAGCAGCTTAGGAGGCAACAATCAGCCCCAGCATTTT. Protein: CASSLGGNNQPQHF.